The sequence of this TCR beta chain was determined in a study of immune evolution from preneoplasia to lung adenocarcinoma. Clones were sequenced by immunoSEQ multiplex PCR, and TCRdb holds only the in-frame ones, with some missing. The sample includes more than 15,000 clones, approximately 86% seen only once; the top ten take 2.5% to 3%. Patient tissue came from resections in Japan or China, 2014–2017. Concerning this clone: Antigen specificity is unknown.

General study findings and limits: Normal lung had highest clonality; later lesions appeared denser, more diverse.

The CDR3 consists of 14 residues. Looked up from germline, CDR1 is MNHEY and CDR2 is SVGAGI. Trimming cost V 4 bases and J 6 bases, with 15 bases left between them. The sequence was collected from a person between 65 and 79 years old with invasive lung adenocarcinoma. The sample consisted of FFPE invasive lung adenocarcinoma tissue. This chain connects TRBV6-5 to TRBJ1-2, with unresolved D. DNA for the CDR3: TGTGCCAGCAGTTTCGGGATTCCAAGGGATGGCTACACCTTC. Protein: CASSFGIPRDGYTF.